This T cell receptor (beta chain) was identified during a study of CD8 T cells in ankylosing spondylitis. The study's findings and limits: Significant enrichment of disease-linked clones was reported in matched ankylosing spondylitis synovial fluid. There was a TCR beta motif, made of roughly eight highly homologous variants, that appeared characteristic of ankylosing spondylitis blood.

TCR beta libraries were made by quantitative 5'-RACE with molecular barcodes. Using its own MiXCR run on the 5' RACE reads, TCRdb lists one record per CDR3 protein. This table has approximately 250,000 distinct CDR3 sequences, more than 25% appearing once. V was shortened by 1 base and J by 5 bases, with 13 bases between the two germline ends. Germline CDR1 and CDR2: DFQATT and SNEGSKA (reference sequence). The CDR3 contains 14 residues. A few counts support this clonotype. Its target is not known. Sample: blood, either unsorted or a sorted T cell fraction (not recorded which). The V call is TRBV20-1, the J call TRBJ2-3; D is perhaps TRBD2 (7 bases). This receptor was identified in a male donor with ankylosing spondylitis or in good health (not recorded which). The CDR3 coding sequence is TGCAGTGCTAGAGGGGGGGGCGTTAGAGATACGCAGTATTTT. Amino acid sequence: CSARGGGVRDTQYF.